Shown below are 26 T cell receptor beta chains from a single sample sequenced in a study of T cells in Graves' hyperthyroidism and ophthalmopathy. Amplified TCR beta CDR3 regions came from RNA transcripts. During a first-round RT-PCR of the TCR CDR3, the HTBI primer set was used. MiXCR, run by TCRdb on the multiplex PCR reads, gives a single entry per CDR3 protein. The table shows 350,000 to 450,000 distinct CDR3 sequences, with approximately 17% occurring only once. Source material: blood. These TCRs come from a woman aged 25-40 years with Graves' hyperthyroidism that later progressed to Graves' ophthalmopathy.

Notes on this clonotype: This clone may be a read error of a much larger clone one base away. V gene TRBV9 combines with J gene TRBJ2-7, with 15 bases aligning to TRBD2. CDR1 and CDR2 from the germline V gene are SGDLS and YYNGEE. This CDR3 spans 16 amino acids. CDR3: CAGSGGTSGRPYEQYF. CDR3 in DNA: TGTGCCGGCAGCGGAGGGACTAGCGGGAGGCCCTACGAGCAGTACTTC.

This clonotype was counted many times. As DNA, the CDR3 is TGTGCCAGCAGCTTCAAATACAATGAGCAGTTCTTC. This sequence encodes CASSFKYNEQFF. The chain couples TRBV7-9 to TRBJ2-1; D is unclear. Germline-derived CDR1 and CDR2 are SEHNR and FQNEAQ (reference sequence). This CDR3 is built from 12 residues. Deletions cut 3 bases from V and 4 bases from J, with 4 bases between. Combining the CDR3 with reference TRBV7-9 and TRBJ2-1 gives the whole variable domain DTGVSQNPRHKITKRGQNVTFRCDPISEHNRLYWYRQTLGQGPEFLTYFQNEAQLEKSRLLSDRFSAERPKGSFSTLEIQRTEQGDSAMYLCASSFKYNEQFFGPGTRLTVL.

The CDR3 nucleotides read TGTGCCAGCAGCTTAGATCGCTGGAGCTCCTACGAGCAGTACTTC. It translates to CASSLDRWSSYEQYF. This chain connects TRBV7-8 to TRBJ2-7; D gene unclear. Germline V lookup: CDR1 SGHVS, CDR2 FQNEAQ. V lost 1 base and J lost 0, with 10 bases in between. The CDR3 extends over 15 amino acids.

This clonotype was picked up many times. V usage is TRBV2 and J usage is TRBJ2-2; unclear D gene. Germline V CDR1 and CDR2: SNHLY, FYNNEI. With 6 bases removed from V and 5 bases from J, the gap between germline ends came to 16 bases. The CDR3 length is 15 residues. CDR3 sequence reads: CASRPTGMGTGELFF. The CDR3 DNA is TGTGCCAGCAGGCCCACCGGAATGGGAACCGGGGAGCTGTTTTTT.

This clonotype showed up many times. As DNA, the CDR3 is TGTGCCAGCAGTGTAGCAGGGCCAACTAATGAAAAACTGTTTTTT. Translated, it gives CASSVAGPTNEKLFF. This rearrangement joins TRBV28 to TRBJ1-4; perhaps TRBD1 as D (5 bases). Trimming pared 5 bases from V and 0 bases from J, leaving 10 bases between. This CDR3 comprises 15 residues. The V gene's germline CDR1 is MDHEN and CDR2 SYDVKM.

This chain connects TRBV27 to TRBJ1-1; unclear D gene. The CDR3 has 16 residues. V gave up 2 bases and J gave up 0 bases, with 13 bases separating them. Germline V gene data show CDR1 as MNHEY and CDR2 as SMNVEV (reference sequence). As DNA, the CDR3 is TGTGCCAGCAGTTTAAAAGGGTTGGGGATGAACACTGAAGCTTTCTTT. It yields the protein CASSLKGLGMNTEAFF.

The chain is built from TRBV20-1 and TRBJ2-2, with a weak D call TRBD2 (6 bases). There are 13 residues in the CDR3. Germline CDR1 DFQATT, CDR2 SNEGSKA (reference sequence). Trimming took off 3 bases at V and 6 bases at J, with 11 bases between the two ends. In nucleotides, the CDR3 is TGCAGTGCTAGTTGGGGGACTGCCGGGGAGCTGTTTTTT. It translates to CSASWGTAGELFF.

This clonotype was counted a single time. This sequence joins TRBV5-1 and TRBJ1-1, with 8 bases fitting TRBD1. The CDR3 is made up of 13 amino acids. With 5 bases clipped from V and 6 bases from J, the junction kept 6 bases outside the gene matches. Germline V gene sequence: CDR1 SGHRS, CDR2 YFSETQ. The CDR3 here is CASRARGPAEAFF. CDR3 coding DNA: TGCGCCAGCAGAGCCAGGGGGCCGGCTGAAGCTTTCTTT. The full variable domain, with the rest looked up from reference TRBV5-1 and TRBJ1-1, is KAGVTQTPRYLIKTRGQQVTLSCSPISGHRSVSWYQQTPGQGLQFLFEYFSETQRNKGNFPGRFSGRQFSNSRSEMNVSTLELGDSALYLCASRARGPAEAFFGQGTRLTVV.

Many counts were recorded for this clonotype. This chain uses TRBV12-3 or TRBV12-4 with TRBJ2-7; D gene uncertain. The V gene lost 2 bases and the J gene lost 6 bases, with 8 bases spanning the gap. This CDR3 has 12 amino acids. The chain's CDR3 is CASSLSVIEQYF. The CDR3 DNA reads as TGTGCCAGCAGTTTATCTGTGATCGAGCAGTACTTC.

The J gene is TRBJ2-1, the V gene TRBV25-1, with D hard to call. Trimming took 4 bases from V and 8 from J, leaving 3 bases between them. This CDR3 is built from 10 residues. Germline V CDR1 and CDR2: MGHDK, SYGVNS. This chain's CDR3 is CASSGYEQFF. The CDR3 DNA follows: TGTGCCAGCAGTGGCTATGAGCAGTTCTTC.

This clonotype was counted between two and nine times. This chain uses TRBV7-9 with TRBJ2-2; possible D gene TRBD2, 5 bases. CDR3 size: 20 residues. V was trimmed by 2 bases and J by 2 bases, leaving 24 bases between them. CDR1 and CDR2 from the germline V gene are SEHNR and FQNEAQ (reference sequence). The DNA for the CDR3 is TGTGCCAGCAGCTTAAGTTTATGGCGGGTTAATCGGGCAAACACCGGGGAGCTGTTTTTT. It is translated as CASSLSLWRVNRANTGELFF.

This clonotype was counted ten times or more. The chain has TRBV20-1 and TRBJ2-5; 8 nucleotides agree with TRBD2. The CDR3 extends over 15 amino acids. Germline-derived CDR1 and CDR2 are DFQATT and SNEGSKA (reference sequence). The V segment lost 6 bases and the J segment 3 bases; nucleotides outside the gene matches: 12. As DNA, the CDR3 is TGCAGTGCGGTCCCCTGGCGGGGGGCGAAAGAGACCCAGTACTTC. Protein: CSAVPWRGAKETQYF.

This chain joins TRBV19 and TRBJ2-7; 7 bases agree with TRBD2. V lost 3 bases, J lost 4 bases, and 9 bases stayed unmatched. The CDR3 has 15 residues. The V gene's germline CDR1 is LNHDA and CDR2 SQIVND (reference sequence). The CDR3 DNA follows: TGTGCCAGTAGTATCTCAGGGCGCGGGAGATACGAGCAGTACTTC. Protein: CASSISGRGRYEQYF.

V is TRBV28 and J is TRBJ1-2; no clear D. CDR3 length: 13 residues. Deletions cut 7 bases from V and 3 bases from J, with 12 bases between. Germline CDR1 and CDR2: MDHEN and SYDVKM. For the CDR3, the DNA is TGTGCCAGCACCGGAGGTTTCGACTATGGCTACACCTTC. Protein product: CASTGGFDYGYTF.

This clonotype was found many times. The V call is TRBV11-1, the J call TRBJ2-2; TRBD2 aligns across 14 bases. The V gene end was trimmed by 5 bases and the J gene end by 4 bases; junction bases not matched to a gene: 9. The length of the CDR3 is 18 residues. Germline-derived CDR1 and CDR2 are SGHAT and FQDESV (reference sequence). CDR3 in amino acids: CASSEGTSGRSSTGELFF. The CDR3 DNA is TGTGCCAGCAGCGAGGGGACTAGCGGGAGATCATCCACCGGGGAGCTGTTTTTT.

In its sample, this clonotype was seen a few times. It may be a read error: a sequence one base away is much more abundant. This chain links TRBV2 with TRBJ2-4; weak D call: TRBD2 (5 bases). CDR3 length equals 14 residues. Germline lookup yields CDR1 SNHLY and CDR2 FYNNEI. CDR3 sequence (DNA): TGTGCCACTCTAGCAAGGGTCGGCAAAAACATTCGGTACTTC. It yields the protein CATLARVGKNIRYF.

This clonotype was seen ten or more times. The J gene is TRBJ2-7, the V gene TRBV11-2; TRBD2 is a possible D gene (5 bases). The CDR3 has 14 amino acids. Germline-derived CDR1 and CDR2 are SGHAT and FQNNGV. The ends were cut back, 5 bases at V and 1 base at J, with 12 bases in the middle. The CDR3 loop reads CASSPRGQSYEQYF. For the CDR3, the DNA is TGTGCCAGCAGCCCCCGGGGTCAATCCTACGAGCAGTACTTC.

This chain links TRBV6-1 with TRBJ1-3, with a possible D match to TRBD1 (6 bases). The CDR3 contains 12 residues. With 7 bases removed from V and 5 bases from J, the gap between germline ends came to 9 bases. Germline lookup yields CDR1 MNHNS and CDR2 SASEGT. As DNA, the CDR3 is TGTGCCAGCAACGGACAGAGAAACACCATATATTTT. This encodes CASNGQRNTIYF.

This clonotype was detected ten times or more. This rearrangement joins TRBV27 to TRBJ2-7; the match to TRBD1 covers 9 bases. Germline trimming cut 1 base from V and 6 bases from J; bases unmatched to any gene: 4. The CDR3 spans 14 residues. Germline-derived CDR1 and CDR2 are MNHEY and SMNVEV (reference sequence). The CDR3, as DNA: TGTGCCAGCAGTTTATTACAGGGGGCCGTCGAGCAGTACTTC. It specifies CASSLLQGAVEQYF.

V and J are TRBV4-1 and TRBJ2-5; 10 bases agree with TRBD2. The CDR3 has 14 amino acids. Germline CDR1 and CDR2: MGHRA and YSYEKL. The junction had 3 bases not matched to a gene; V was cut back by 3 bases and J by 5 bases. CDR3 nucleotides: TGCGCCAGCAGCCAGCTAGCGGGAGTGGAGACCCAGTACTTC. This encodes CASSQLAGVETQYF.

The chain joins TRBV11-2 to TRBJ2-1, with 12 positions matching TRBD2. The length of the CDR3 is 17 residues. Per germline, CDR1 SGHAT and CDR2 FQNNGV. Trimming took 1 base from V and 4 from J; bases not matched to a gene: 5. This chain's CDR3 is CASSLGTSGIVYNEQFF. Written as DNA, the CDR3 is TGTGCCAGCAGCTTAGGGACTAGCGGGATTGTTTACAATGAGCAGTTCTTC.

This clonotype has a count of ten or more. V gene TRBV19 combines with J gene TRBJ2-7; TRBD1 matches at 7 bases. The CDR3 covers 17 residues. Germline V gene sequence: CDR1 LNHDA, CDR2 SQIVND (reference sequence). V was pared by 8 bases and J by 2 bases, with 18 bases of the junction left unmatched. The CDR3 is CASSWAGGEVSAYEQYF. For the CDR3, the DNA is TGTGCCAGTTCTTGGGCAGGGGGAGAGGTCAGCGCCTACGAGCAGTACTTC.

About this clonotype: With a much larger clone just one base away, this may be a read error. The rearrangement joins TRBV28 to TRBJ1-4, with TRBD1 matching 11 bases. V was pared by 5 bases and J by 10 bases, with 12 bases of the junction left unmatched. From germline, CDR1 is MDHEN and CDR2 SYDVKM. The CDR3 covers 16 residues. The CDR3 region is CASSIYPGTGGGKLFF. In DNA form, the CDR3 reads TGTGCCAGCAGTATATATCCCGGGACAGGGGGGGGAAAACTGTTTTTT.

This clonotype occurred many times. The chain combines TRBV27 with TRBJ1-5; no firm D call. This CDR3 region has 14 residues. V shed 3 bases and J shed 7 bases, with 13 bases lying between them. Germline assignment: CDR1 MNHEY and CDR2 SMNVEV (reference sequence). The CDR3 DNA follows: TGTGCCAGCAGTTTTTCGGGTCTTCACCAGCCCCAGCATTTT. Protein sequence: CASSFSGLHQPQHF.

This chain joins TRBV3-1 and TRBJ1-1; no clear D gene. There are 13 residues in the CDR3. The V gene lost 0 bases and the J gene lost 8 bases, with 10 bases spanning the gap. Germline V gene data show CDR1 as LGHDT and CDR2 as YNNKEL (reference sequence). CDR3 DNA: TGTGCCAGCAGCCAAGATCGCCAGGCCGAAGCTTTCTTT. Its protein product is CASSQDRQAEAFF. Using reference TRBV3-1 and TRBJ1-1 for the parts outside the CDR3, the full variable domain is DTAVSQTPKYLVTQMGNDKSIKCEQNLGHDTMYWYKQDSKKFLKIMFSYNNKELIINETVPNRFSPKSPDKAHLNLHINSLELGDSAVYFCASSQDRQAEAFFGQGTRLTVV.

Worth noting for this clonotype: The junction departs from the called germline gene at one end, perhaps through a read error. V gene TRBV12-3 or TRBV12-4 combines with J gene TRBJ1-1; the D is unclear. CDR3 length: 11 residues. The CDR3 DNA sequence: TGCGCCAGCAGTGAGGGTCTCGAGGCTTTCTTT. It codes for CASSEGLEAFF.